Each of the 23 T cell receptor beta chains below was sequenced from the same sample in a study of metastatic and nonmetastatic thyroid tumors (dated by TCRdb to 2018 to 2020). No treatment had been received by any patient before thyroid surgery. Preparation of the library involved PCR. The sample was run on an Illumina HiSeq 4000. In TCRdb, the public reads were trimmed at Q25 with fastp and aligned with MiXCR, with productive beta chains retained. The sample data list about 16,000 clones, and about 29% of these were observed just once. 10% to 15% of the sample goes to the ten largest clones. Sample: tumor tissue. The receptor set was obtained from a male donor with papillary thyroid cancer or a benign thyroid nodule (not recorded which). Some clones in this sample may be carry-over from other donors' samples.

The chain is built from TRBV5-1 and TRBJ1-1; 7 positions agree with TRBD1. CDR1 and CDR2 (germline): SGHRS, YFSETQ. Trimming cost V 5 bases and J 2 bases; bases outside gene matches: 9. The CDR3 is 15 residues long. The CDR3 protein is CASRTVDRSNTEAFF. Written as DNA, the CDR3 is TGCGCCAGCAGAACGGTGGACAGGTCCAACACTGAAGCTTTCTTT.

This clone is termed medium-sized. V gene TRBV7-9 combines with J gene TRBJ1-2; no clear D. V gave up 6 bases and J gave up 6 bases, with 20 bases separating them. Germline V CDR1 and CDR2: SEHNR, FQNEAQ (reference sequence). The CDR3 has 15 residues. The CDR3 DNA follows: TGTGCCAGCAGGGCCTTCGGTGCGGCTGACCATGGCTACACCTTC. Protein product: CASRAFGAADHGYTF.

This clone was recorded at least ten times. The chain employs TRBV30 and TRBJ2-5; D remains unclear. Germline CDR1 GTSNPN, CDR2 SVGIG (reference sequence). The ends were cut back, 7 bases at V and 1 base at J, with 13 bases in the middle. This CDR3 comprises 13 residues. In DNA form, the CDR3 reads TGTGCCTTTTCTACGGCGGTCCAAGAGACCCAGTACTTC. This sequence encodes CAFSTAVQETQYF.

This clone was seen a few times. The CDR3 reads CASSFQGAIGSPLHF. The CDR3 region has the DNA TGTGCCAGCAGTTTCCAGGGGGCGATCGGTTCACCCCTCCACTTT. J is TRBJ1-6 and V is TRBV27; 8 bases are shared with TRBD1. The CDR3 has 15 amino acids. J lost 9 bases, V lost 3 bases, and 7 bases had no gene match. Per the germline V gene, CDR1 is MNHEY and CDR2 is SMNVEV (reference sequence).

V gene TRBV24-1 combines with J gene TRBJ2-2; 10 positions match TRBD2. The CDR3 length is 20 residues. The J segment lost 3 bases and the V segment lost 4 bases, leaving 16 bases of the junction unmatched. Germline CDR1 and CDR2: KGHDR and SFDVKD. The CDR3 DNA follows: TGTGCCACCAGTGACCTACCAGGAAGAGCGGGAGGGCCTTACACCGGGGAGCTGTTTTTT. As protein: CATSDLPGRAGGPYTGELFF.

This clone was seen just once. The CDR3 protein is CSARIRVGGERGEQYF. The CDR3 nucleotides are TGCAGTGCTAGGATACGCGTGGGCGGGGAAAGGGGCGAGCAGTACTTC. The chain links TRBV20-1 to TRBJ2-7, with a weak D call TRBD2 (6 bases). Germline CDR1 and CDR2: DFQATT and SNEGSKA (reference sequence). V lost 3 bases, J lost 6 bases, and 24 bases lay in between. The CDR3 runs to 16 residues.

The V gene is TRBV3-1, the J gene TRBJ1-1; D uncertain. The length of the CDR3 is 15 residues. Per germline, CDR1 LGHDT and CDR2 YNNKEL (reference sequence). V lost 1 base to trimming and J lost 1 base, with 10 bases between them. DNA of the CDR3: TGTGCCAGCAGCCAAGGTAGATCAGGGAACACTGAAGCTTTCTTT. Residues: CASSQGRSGNTEAFF.

This sequence joins TRBV24-1 and TRBJ2-1; 13 bases are a match to TRBD2. The CDR3 contains 17 residues. V lost 5 bases and J lost 0; bases outside the gene matches: 3. In germline, CDR1 is KGHDR, CDR2 SFDVKD. The CDR3 protein is CATSGTSGSSSYNEQFF. In nucleotides, the CDR3 is TGTGCCACCAGTGGGACTAGCGGGAGTAGCTCCTACAATGAGCAGTTCTTC.

By share, this clone counts as medium-sized (0.01 to 0.1%). The rearrangement joins TRBV30 to TRBJ1-6, with TRBD1 as a possible D gene (5 bases). The germline CDR1 and CDR2 sequences are GTSNPN and SVGIG (reference sequence). V was pared by 5 bases and J by 11 bases, with 13 bases between. This CDR3 comprises 12 residues. CDR3 nucleotide sequence: TGTGCCTGGGATGACCGGGGGACACCCCTCCACTTT. Translation gives CAWDDRGTPLHF.

This clone was observed a handful of times. V is TRBV24-1 and J is TRBJ1-2; 7 bases map to TRBD1. The CDR3 length is 13 residues. The germline V gene has CDR1 KGHDR and CDR2 SFDVKD. V shed 3 bases and J 7 bases; nucleotides not matched to a gene: 4. The DNA for the CDR3 is TGTGCCACCAGTGATACGACAGGGCCTGGCTACACCTTC. Protein product: CATSDTTGPGYTF.

This clone was picked up many times. V is TRBV27 and J is TRBJ2-3; TRBD1 matches 9 bases. The V gene's germline CDR1 is MNHEY and CDR2 SMNVEV (reference sequence). V dropped 8 bases and J dropped 12; count of bases not matched to a gene: 6. The CDR3 runs to 11 residues. CDR3 in amino acids: CASGRDRVQYF. In nucleotides, the CDR3 is TGTGCCAGCGGCCGGGACAGGGTACAGTATTTT.

This clone appeared a few times. The chain couples TRBV6-1 to TRBJ2-7; perhaps TRBD1 as D (6 bases). The CDR3 covers 14 residues. Between the trimmed V and J ends, which lost 5 bases and 0 bases, there was a span of 11 bases. The germline CDR1 and CDR2 sequences are MNHNS and SASEGT. The CDR3 DNA is TGTGCCAGCAGTACCCGGGACAACTCCTACGAGCAGTACTTC. The encoded protein is CASSTRDNSYEQYF.

The CDR3 DNA is TGTGCCACCAGTAGGGACAGGGATTTGGAAAAACTGTTTTTT. As protein: CATSRDRDLEKLFF. The rearrangement uses TRBV15 and TRBJ1-4; TRBD1 aligns across 9 bases. CDR3 length equals 14 residues. V was clipped by 6 bases and J by 8 bases; unmatched bases: 7. Germline lookup yields CDR1 LNHNV and CDR2 YYDKDF (reference sequence).

The chain is built from TRBV6-1 and TRBJ1-2; 7 positions agree with TRBD1. V lost 6 bases and J lost 4; bases outside the gene matches: 11. There are 15 residues in the CDR3. CDR1 is MNHNS and CDR2 is SASEGT in the germline V gene. The CDR3 here is CASRKGESGGYGYTF. CDR3 bases: TGTGCCAGCAGGAAGGGTGAGTCAGGGGGCTATGGCTACACCTTC.

This clone has a count of ten or more. This chain uses TRBV20-1 with TRBJ2-7, with TRBD2 as a possible D gene (6 bases). V lost 0 bases and J 4 bases, leaving 16 bases between the germline ends. This CDR3 has 15 residues. Germline V lookup: CDR1 DFQATT, CDR2 SNEGSKA (reference sequence). DNA of the CDR3: TGCAGTGCTAGAGATGGAAGGGAGGCTCAGTACGAGCAGTACTTC. The encoded protein is CSARDGREAQYEQYF.

The chain carries TRBV6-1 and TRBJ2-7, with D perhaps TRBD1 or TRBD2 (5 bases each). CDR3 size: 16 residues. V shed 3 bases and J shed 0 bases, with 15 bases lying between them. In germline, CDR1 is MNHNS, CDR2 SASEGT. The CDR3 loop reads CASSDRGSGISYEQYF. Written as DNA, the CDR3 is TGTGCCAGCAGTGATAGGGGATCGGGAATCTCCTACGAGCAGTACTTC.

The sample holds many counts of this clone. This sample also contains other DNA sequences that code for the same CDR3. The gene calls are TRBV27 and TRBJ2-5; D not resolved. Germline-derived CDR1 and CDR2 are MNHEY and SMNVEV (reference sequence). V was trimmed by 5 bases and J by 7 bases, leaving 14 bases between them. This CDR3 region has 13 residues. The CDR3, as DNA: TGTGCCAGCAGTCCCTATCCAGGTGGGACCCAGTACTTC. This encodes CASSPYPGGTQYF.

Concerning this clone: A junction end diverges from the germline sequence, so it may reflect a read error. This chain joins TRBV19 and TRBJ1-1; D call uncertain. CDR3 length: 13 amino acids. Germline V gene data show CDR1 as LNHDA and CDR2 as SQIVND (reference sequence). In DNA form, the CDR3 reads TGTGCCAGTAGGATAGCGGAAGGCACTGAAGCTTTCTTT. Translating gives CASRIAEGTEAFF.

This chain joins TRBV4-2 and TRBJ2-6; the match to TRBD1 covers 9 bases. Per the germline V gene, CDR1 is LGHNA and CDR2 is YNFKEQ. The junction had 0 bases not matched to a gene; V was cut back by 3 bases and J by 0 bases. The CDR3 is made up of 16 amino acids. DNA of the CDR3: TGTGCCAGCAGCCAGGGACAGGGCTCTGGGGCCAACGTCCTGACTTTC. Amino acids: CASSQGQGSGANVLTF.

This clone has a handful of counts. The rearrangement uses TRBV6-1 and TRBJ2-7; TRBD1 might be the D (6 bases). Germline CDR1 reads MNHNS; CDR2 reads SASEGT. V lost 5 bases, J lost 0 bases, and 8 bases lay in between. The length of the CDR3 is 13 residues. The DNA for the CDR3 is TGTGCCAGCAGTACAGGGAGCTCCTACGAGCAGTACTTC. Its protein is CASSTGSSYEQYF.

The genes are TRBV18 and TRBJ1-5; perhaps TRBD1 as D (5 bases). Germline lookup yields CDR1 KGHSH and CDR2 LQKENI. V was clipped by 3 bases and J by 6 bases, with 18 bases between them. The CDR3 is 16 amino acids. CDR3 nucleotides: TGTGCCAGCTCACCCCCGAGTGGGGCAGGGAGTCAGCCCCAGCATTTT. This gives the protein CASSPPSGAGSQPQHF.

The chain carries TRBV20-1 and TRBJ1-6; 7 bases match TRBD1. Per germline, CDR1 DFQATT and CDR2 SNEGSKA (reference sequence). After removal of 0 bases from V and 10 bases from J, the junction contained 9 bases not matched to a gene. The CDR3 sequence is 15 residues long. DNA of the CDR3: TGCAGTGCTAGAGATCTTGGGACAGTCTTCTCACCCCTCCACTTT. Translation gives CSARDLGTVFSPLHF.

This clone was observed at least ten times. The V gene is TRBV20-1, the J gene TRBJ2-1, with 8 bases matching TRBD2. The length of the CDR3 is 14 residues. The junction had 10 bases not matched to a gene; V was cut back by 6 bases and J by 6 bases. CDR1 and CDR2 from the germline V gene are DFQATT and SNEGSKA (reference sequence). CDR3 sequence (DNA): TGCAGTGCACTCGGCACTAGCGGCAGCAATGAGCAGTTCTTC. This gives the protein CSALGTSGSNEQFF.